This T cell receptor beta chain was sequenced during a study of metastatic and nonmetastatic thyroid tumors. Treatment of any kind had been given to no patient before thyroid surgery. In this sample, this clone turned up many times. Its target is not known. Study-wide findings and caveats: Relative to benign nodules, malignant thyroid tumors were reportedly characterized by significantly elevated TCR beta diversity in blood and tumor.

V gave up 3 bases and J gave up 4 bases, with 11 bases separating them. CDR1 and CDR2 from the germline V gene are SGDLS and YYNGEE. The CDR3 is made up of 15 amino acids. From the PCR reads, TCRdb re-called clones with MiXCR. Of over 10,000 clones listed, roughly an eighth are singletons. Source material: blood. The chain has TRBV9 and TRBJ2-6, with a weak D call TRBD1 (6 bases). The sequence came from a female donor with papillary thyroid cancer or a benign thyroid nodule (not recorded which). Some clones in this sample may be carry-over from other donors' samples. This CDR3 is CASSEAGVGANVLTF. The CDR3, as DNA: TGTGCCAGCAGCGAGGCAGGGGTGGGGGCCAACGTCCTGACTTTC.